The present entry profiles one T cell receptor (beta chain) with its context. Its antigen has not been determined. No base qualities exist here, and no much larger clone lies one base off it. Patients with autoimmune disease history or receiving systemic immunosuppression were excluded from the trial. Peripheral blood for TCR sequencing was collected from all dose cohorts at baseline, on cycle 4 day 1, and on cycle 7 day 1. The samples were drawn from a first-in-human, open-label, multicenter phase I dose-escalation trial of ivuxolimab. Adults with locally advanced or metastatic head and neck squamous cell, hepatocellular, melanoma or renal cell carcinoma were enrolled in the trial. Before TCR sequencing, CD4+ and CD8+ T cells were separately sorted from peripheral blood. For sequencing of the TCRbeta CDR3 region, genomic DNA was extracted from the sorted cells. TCRbeta CDR3 regions were sequenced using the immunoSEQ Assay. Here the immuneACCESS table is served through TCRdb, limited to in-frame sequences with V and J called. Missing clones are a known gap in these copies; in checked studies unresolved V genes cover under half, and the rest lacks a known reason. The sample table shows about 58,000 clones, and less than 90% are seen once. Of the sample, 0.77% is held by the ten largest clones.

This record belongs to a study of OX40 agonist ivuxolimab in advanced cancers. Background for the entire study: Ivuxolimab, which targeted the costimulatory receptor OX40 (CD134), was an agonistic, fully human IgG2 monoclonal antibody. Intravenous ivuxolimab was administered to patients every 2 weeks at six dose levels: 0.01, 0.1, 0.3, 1.5, 3 and 10 mg/kg. Among the roughly 50 dose-escalation patients, some 19 had hepatocellular carcinoma, some 15 melanoma, 9 renal cell carcinoma and 9 head and neck cancer. In the dose-escalation cohort, approximately 80% of patients were male, and the mean age was 60 years with a range of roughly 20 to 85. Prior anti-PD-1, anti-PD-L1 or anti-CTLA-4 therapy was permitted, and about two fifths of dose-escalation patients had received checkpoint inhibitors. Three dose-escalation patients achieved partial responses, one with hepatocellular carcinoma and two with cutaneous melanoma. Peripheral TCRbeta sequencing aimed to test whether ivuxolimab altered TCR sequence diversity and caused clonal T-cell expansion. The monotherapy dose-escalation portion (N ≈ 50 patients) of the phase I ivuxolimab trial is reported in the paper.

V loses 4 bases, J loses 9 bases, and the germline ends lie 10 bases apart. From the germline V gene, CDR1 is ENHRY and CDR2 is SYGVKD. The CDR3 numbers 13 residues from cysteine through phenylalanine. Only CDR3 DNA is held: 39 bases, read in frame from base 1. Points the paper makes about the study in general: Antigen specificity was not determined for the clonally expanded peripheral T cells. At doses of 0.1 to 3.0 mg/kg, clonal expansion of both CD4+ and CD8+ blood T cells was observed from baseline to week 6. After ivuxolimab, more expanded clones were found on average in CD8+ T cells than in CD4+ T cells. In the 0.1-3.0 mg/kg groups, partial responders were among the patients with the lowest normalized peripheral clonal expansion, particularly in CD8+ T cells. Low levels of normalized T-cell clonal expansion were also seen in some patients who did not respond.

Sequencing was performed on CD4+ or CD8+ T cells sorted from blood, taken in a trial of the OX40 agonist ivuxolimab. The chain links TRBV10-3 with TRBJ1-6; the best D guess is TRBD1, with 5 bases matching. The clonotype comes from an adult with an advanced solid tumor such as melanoma, head and neck, liver or kidney cancer. The DNA sequence reads TGTGCCATCAGTGGGGGGTCCGGTTCACCCCTCCACTTT. Its product reads: CAISGGSGSPLHF.